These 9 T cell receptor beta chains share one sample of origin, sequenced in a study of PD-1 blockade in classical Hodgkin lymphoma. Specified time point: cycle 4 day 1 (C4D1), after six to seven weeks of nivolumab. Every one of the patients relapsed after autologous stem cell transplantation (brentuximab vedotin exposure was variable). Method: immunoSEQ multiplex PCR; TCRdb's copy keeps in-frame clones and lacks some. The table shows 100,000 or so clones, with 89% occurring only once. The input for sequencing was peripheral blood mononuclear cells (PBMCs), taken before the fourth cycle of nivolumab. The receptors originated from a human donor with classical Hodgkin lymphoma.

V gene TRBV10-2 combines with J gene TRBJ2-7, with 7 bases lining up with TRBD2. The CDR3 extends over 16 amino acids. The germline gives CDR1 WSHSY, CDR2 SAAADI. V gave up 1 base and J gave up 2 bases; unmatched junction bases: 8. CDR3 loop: CASSEYATSSAYEQYF. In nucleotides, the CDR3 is TGCGCCAGCAGTGAGTATGCGACTAGCTCTGCCTACGAGCAGTACTTC.

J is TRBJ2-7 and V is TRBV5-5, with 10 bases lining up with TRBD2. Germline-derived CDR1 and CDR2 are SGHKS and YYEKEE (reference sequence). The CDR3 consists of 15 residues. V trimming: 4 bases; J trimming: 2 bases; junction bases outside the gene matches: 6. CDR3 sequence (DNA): TGTGCCAGCAGCATTACTAGCGGGAATGCCTACGAGCAGTACTTC. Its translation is CASSITSGNAYEQYF.

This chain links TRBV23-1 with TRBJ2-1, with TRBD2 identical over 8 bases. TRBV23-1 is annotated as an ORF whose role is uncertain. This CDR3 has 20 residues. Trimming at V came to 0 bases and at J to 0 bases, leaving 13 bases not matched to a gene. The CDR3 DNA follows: TGCGCCAGCAGTCAATCGTCCAGCGGGAGTCCAAGGAGCTCCTACAATGAGCAGTTCTTC. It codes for CASSQSSSGSPRSSYNEQFF.

CDR3 region: CASSLLGRSEQYF. The DNA of the CDR3 is TGTGCCAGCAGTTTGTTGGGTCGGAGCGAGCAGTACTTC. This chain joins TRBV27 and TRBJ2-7; D call uncertain. V was trimmed by 3 bases and J by 6 bases, leaving 12 bases between them. Germline V gene data show CDR1 as MNHEY and CDR2 as SMNVEV (reference sequence). CDR3 length: 13 amino acids.

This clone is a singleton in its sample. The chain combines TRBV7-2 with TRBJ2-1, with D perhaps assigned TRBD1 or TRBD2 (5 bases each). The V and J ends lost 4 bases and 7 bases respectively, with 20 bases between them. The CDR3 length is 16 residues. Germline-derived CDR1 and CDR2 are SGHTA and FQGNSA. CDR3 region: CASSSSGGQGLNEQFF. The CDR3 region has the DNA TGTGCCAGCAGCTCGAGTGGGGGTCAGGGCCTAAATGAGCAGTTCTTC.

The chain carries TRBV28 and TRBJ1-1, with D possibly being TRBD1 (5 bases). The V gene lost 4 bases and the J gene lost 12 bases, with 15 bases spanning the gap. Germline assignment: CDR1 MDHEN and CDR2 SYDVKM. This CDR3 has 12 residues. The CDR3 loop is CASSSGTGRTFF. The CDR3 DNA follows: TGTGCCAGCAGTTCCGGCACGGGGCGAACTTTCTTT.

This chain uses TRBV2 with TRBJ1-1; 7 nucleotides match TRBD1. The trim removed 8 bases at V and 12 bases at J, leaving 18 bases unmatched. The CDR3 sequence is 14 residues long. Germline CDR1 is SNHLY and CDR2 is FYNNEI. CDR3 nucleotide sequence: TGTGCCAGCGTGCAGGAGGGGGCTGCGAAGACGTCTTTCTTT. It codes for CASVQEGAAKTSFF. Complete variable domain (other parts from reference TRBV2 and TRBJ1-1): EPEVTQTPSHQVTQMGQEVILRCVPISNHLYFYWYRQILGQKVEFLVSFYNNEISEKSEIFDDQFSVERPDGSNFTLKIRSTKLEDSAMYFCASVQEGAAKTSFFGQGTRLTVV.

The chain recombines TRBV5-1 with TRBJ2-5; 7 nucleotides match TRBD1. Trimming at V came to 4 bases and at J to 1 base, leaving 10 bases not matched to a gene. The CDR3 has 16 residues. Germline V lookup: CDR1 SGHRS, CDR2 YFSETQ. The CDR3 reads CASSLYNDRVQETQYF. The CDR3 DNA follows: TGCGCCAGCAGCCTATACAACGACAGGGTCCAAGAGACCCAGTACTTC.

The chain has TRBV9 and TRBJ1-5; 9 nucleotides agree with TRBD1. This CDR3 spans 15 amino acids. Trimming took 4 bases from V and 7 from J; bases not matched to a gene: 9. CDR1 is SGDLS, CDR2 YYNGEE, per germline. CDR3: CASSTSDRGGQPQHF. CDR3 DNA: TGTGCCAGCAGCACCTCCGACAGGGGGGGACAGCCCCAGCATTTT. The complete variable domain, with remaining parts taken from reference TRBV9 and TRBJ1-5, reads DSGVTQTPKHLITATGQRVTLRCSPRSGDLSVYWYQQSLDQGLQFLIQYYNGEERAKGNILERFSAQQFPDLHSELNLSSLELGDSALYFCASSTSDRGGQPQHFGDGTRLSIL.